The source of this T cell receptor (beta chain) is a study of shared clonotypes between healthy human individuals. From germline, CDR1 is MGHRA and CDR2 YSYEKL. CDR3 size: 16 residues. V lost 0 bases and J lost 8; bases outside the gene matches: 5. Whole-study findings and limits: Among the subsets, naive ones generally showed larger estimated richness than memory ones. Sorted-subset samples were not fully sequenced, rarefaction indicated. The low donor count limited represented genetic and exposure-history diversity. Across a handful of donors, naive CD4 shared 5% to 6.5%, naive CD8 under 4%, memory CD4 roughly 2.4%, memory CD8 0.4% to 0.5%.

About this clone: Its specificity is not known.

Clones were read by immunoSEQ multiplex PCR, and TCRdb kept only the in-frame ones, dropping some. The data hold about 2.4 million clones, with around nine tenths observed a single time. The sequenced sample consisted of naive CD4+ T cells sorted from blood. Subset given: CD45RA+ positively selected. This TCR derives from a man aged 18 to 29 in good health. The chain uses TRBV4-1 and TRBJ2-1; 12 bases fit TRBD2. DNA for the CDR3: TGCGCCAGCAGCCAAGATCTAGCGGGAGGGCTTGATGAGCAGTTCTTC. Amino acid sequence: CASSQDLAGGLDEQFF.